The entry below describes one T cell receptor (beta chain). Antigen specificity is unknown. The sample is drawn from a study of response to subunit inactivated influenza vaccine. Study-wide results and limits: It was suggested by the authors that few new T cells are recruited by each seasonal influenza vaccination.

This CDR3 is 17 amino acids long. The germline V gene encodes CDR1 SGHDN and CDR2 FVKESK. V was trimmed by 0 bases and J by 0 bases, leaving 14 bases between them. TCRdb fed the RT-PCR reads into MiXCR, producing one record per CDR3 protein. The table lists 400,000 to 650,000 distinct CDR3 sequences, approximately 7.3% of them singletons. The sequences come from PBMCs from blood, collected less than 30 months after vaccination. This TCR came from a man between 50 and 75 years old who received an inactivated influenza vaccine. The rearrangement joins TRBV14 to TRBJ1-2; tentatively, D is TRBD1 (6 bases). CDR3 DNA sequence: TGTGCCAGCAGCCAAGATCCCAGGGGCGAAGCTAACTATGGCTACACCTTC. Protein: CASSQDPRGEANYGYTF.